Shown below are 14 T cell receptor beta chains from a single sample sequenced in a study of blood T cell repertoires in COVID-19. The data were produced by immunoSEQ multiplex PCR, yet TCRdb's version contains in-frame clones alone and is incomplete. The sample yields tens of thousands of clones, around 88% seen once. Sequencing input: peripheral blood. All receptors derive from a man aged 55 to 70 with acute or convalescent COVID-19.

This chain uses TRBV19 with TRBJ1-5; D gene unclear. Germline V CDR1 and CDR2: LNHDA, SQIVND (reference sequence). This CDR3 has 13 residues. Trimming shortened V by 2 bases and J by 10 bases, and 12 bases separated the two germline ends. The CDR3 DNA sequence: TGTGCCAGTAGTATAACAGCCCAACGTCCCCAGCATTTT. Translating gives CASSITAQRPQHF.

This chain links TRBV25-1 with TRBJ2-3; D is undetermined. The V gene lost 2 bases and the J gene lost 0 bases, with 9 bases spanning the gap. Germline V gene data show CDR1 as MGHDK and CDR2 as SYGVNS. This CDR3 is built from 15 residues. As DNA, the CDR3 is TGTGCCAGCAGTGAACAGGAAACTAGCACAGATACGCAGTATTTT. Translation: CASSEQETSTDTQYF.

V and J are TRBV27 and TRBJ2-2; D is uncertain. The CDR3 is 15 amino acids. The V end was cut by 2 bases, the J end by 5 bases, with 12 bases between. The germline CDR1 and CDR2 sequences are MNHEY and SMNVEV (reference sequence). The CDR3 spells CASSLGPSWTGELFF. The CDR3, as DNA: TGTGCCAGCAGTTTAGGCCCCTCGTGGACCGGGGAGCTGTTTTTT.

The chain couples TRBV6-5 to TRBJ1-2; TRBD1 agrees at 10 bases. With V trimmed by 6 bases and J by 4 bases, 2 bases remained unmatched. Germline V gene sequence: CDR1 MNHEY, CDR2 SVGAGI. CDR3 length equals 13 residues. CDR3: CASRGQGIYGYTF. The CDR3, as DNA: TGTGCCAGCAGGGGACAGGGGATCTATGGCTACACCTTC.

The J gene is TRBJ1-1, the V gene TRBV18; tentatively, D is TRBD1 (6 bases). The CDR3 runs to 15 residues. Deletions cut 8 bases from V and 0 bases from J, with 16 bases between. CDR1 and CDR2 from the germline V gene are KGHSH and LQKENI. This CDR3 reads CASQGQGTMNTEAFF. CDR3 in DNA: TGTGCCAGCCAGGGGCAGGGAACAATGAACACTGAAGCTTTCTTT. The full variable domain, its missing parts supplied by reference TRBV18 and TRBJ1-1, is NAGVMQNPRHLVRRRGQEARLRCSPMKGHSHVYWYRQLPEEGLKFMVYLQKENIIDESGMPKERFSAEFPKEGPSILRIQQVVRGDSAAYFCASQGQGTMNTEAFFGQGTRLTVV.

This clone was observed once. The genes are TRBV15 and TRBJ2-2, with 11 positions matching TRBD2. Losses at the gene ends were 0 bases for V and 0 bases for J; bases not matched to a gene: 3. The CDR3 has 18 amino acids. Germline loops: CDR1 LNHNV, CDR2 YYDKDF (reference sequence). CDR3 residues: CATSREGLAASNTGELFF. CDR3 DNA: TGTGCCACCAGCAGAGAGGGACTAGCGGCATCGAACACCGGGGAGCTGTTTTTT. The whole variable domain, remainder taken from reference TRBV15 and TRBJ2-2, is DAMVIQNPRYQVTQFGKPVTLSCSQTLNHNVMYWYQQKSSQAPKLLFHYYDKDFNNEADTPDNFQSRRPNTSFCFLDIRSPGLGDTAMYLCATSREGLAASNTGELFFGEGSRLTVL.

The rearrangement uses TRBV3-1 (or the pseudogene TRBV3-2) and TRBJ2-7; perhaps TRBD2 as D (6 bases). Trimming pared 1 base from V and 0 bases from J, leaving 10 bases between. The CDR3 is made up of 15 amino acids. The germline CDR1 and CDR2 sequences are LGHDT and YNNKEL (reference sequence). The CDR3 here is CASSQGYGGSYEQYF. For the CDR3, the DNA is TGTGCCAGCAGCCAAGGGTACGGGGGCTCCTACGAGCAGTACTTC.

V gene TRBV7-2 combines with J gene TRBJ1-4; possibly TRBD1 for D (6 bases). Looked up from germline, CDR1 is SGHTA and CDR2 is FQGNSA. The CDR3 runs 16 residues. V lost 4 bases, J lost 3 bases, and 15 bases lay in between. CDR3 protein: CASSSGQWTANEKLFF. CDR3 DNA: TGTGCCAGCAGCTCAGGGCAATGGACAGCTAATGAAAAACTGTTTTTT.

The chain combines TRBV10-1 with TRBJ1-2, with TRBD1 as a possible D gene (6 bases). From germline, CDR1 is WNHNN and CDR2 SYGVQD (reference sequence). The CDR3 sequence is 13 residues long. The V end lost 6 bases, the J end lost 3 bases, and 11 bases lay between the germline ends. The CDR3 loop reads CASSQGQYYGYTF. The CDR3 DNA follows: TGCGCCAGCAGCCAAGGACAGTACTATGGCTACACCTTC.

The V and J genes are TRBV9 and TRBJ2-5; D not certain. Trimming took 5 bases from V and 0 from J, leaving 8 bases between them. The germline CDR1 and CDR2 sequences are SGDLS and YYNGEE. This CDR3 spans 13 amino acids. The CDR3: CASSPSNQETQYF. In DNA form, the CDR3 reads TGTGCCAGCAGTCCATCAAACCAAGAGACCCAGTACTTC.

This clone showed up just once. The V and J genes are TRBV27 and TRBJ2-1; D possibly corresponds to TRBD1 (7 bases). Trimming left V 4 bases short and J 3 bases short, with 13 bases between. CDR3 size: 15 residues. Germline loops: CDR1 MNHEY, CDR2 SMNVEV (reference sequence). The CDR3 sequence: CASSSRQGGYNEQFF. Here the CDR3 DNA reads TGTGCCAGCAGTTCTCGACAGGGAGGCTACAATGAGCAGTTCTTC.

V is TRBV15 and J is TRBJ1-1; tentatively, D is TRBD1 (5 bases). The V gene lost 0 bases and the J gene lost 4 bases, with 15 bases spanning the gap. CDR3 length: 16 amino acids. The germline gives CDR1 LNHNV, CDR2 YYDKDF (reference sequence). The CDR3 bases are TGTGCCACCAGCAGAGATAGAGGTGCAGGGCTCACTGAAGCTTTCTTT. Its translation: CATSRDRGAGLTEAFF.

In this sample, this clone turned up a few times. The chain recombines TRBV2 with TRBJ1-2; 8 bases match TRBD1. V lost 6 bases and J lost 8; bases outside the gene matches: 8. Germline V CDR1 and CDR2: SNHLY, FYNNEI. The CDR3 spans 13 residues. CDR3 nucleotide sequence: TGTGCCAGCAGCGCGGACAGGGTAGGCGGCTACACCTTC. Encoded protein: CASSADRVGGYTF.

Concerning this clone itself: The sample holds other DNA sequences that translate to the same CDR3. The chain couples TRBV4-3 to TRBJ1-2; no reliable D call. V was shortened by 1 base and J by 1 base, with 4 bases between the two germline ends. Germline CDR1 reads LGHNA; CDR2 reads YSLEER. The CDR3 loop spans 13 amino acids. CDR3 protein: CASSQAVNYGYTF. DNA of the CDR3: TGCGCCAGCAGCCAAGCAGTTAACTATGGCTACACCTTC.